What follows are 21 T cell receptor beta chains derived from one specimen sequenced in a study of regulatory T cells in long-lasting Graves disease. Researchers made TCR beta libraries by using iRepertoire HTBI primers and running Arm-PCR on CDR3 regions. TCRdb used MiXCR to reprocess the multiplex PCR reads, holding one entry per CDR3 protein. The table has a few hundred thousand distinct CDR3 sequences, roughly 25% seen once. Time point of the sample: persistent/refractory GD, antithyroid drugs over 5 years with positive TRAb. PBMC RNA served as the TCR library source. Here the sequenced sample was peripheral blood mononuclear cells (PBMCs), taken when the disease was refractory, from a patient treated with antithyroid drugs. The source of these receptors is a woman in her forties with Graves disease.

This clonotype was counted once. The rearrangement uses TRBV28 and TRBJ1-6; perhaps TRBD1 as D (6 bases). The J call may not be correct, given that the DNA end is closer to TRBJ1-1. The CDR3 consists of 15 residues. CDR1 is MDHEN and CDR2 is SYDVKM in the germline V gene. CDR3 sequence reads: CASILIGGTGTEAFF. CDR3 bases: TGTGCCAGCATCTTAATAGGGGGTACAGGCACTGAAGCTTTCTTT.

This clonotype was observed a handful of times. The J gene is TRBJ1-1, the V gene TRBV9, with 9 bases identical to TRBD1. This CDR3 is 16 amino acids long. CDR1 and CDR2 (germline): SGDLS, YYNGEE. The V segment lost 1 base and the J segment 5 bases; nucleotides outside the gene matches: 9. CDR3 loop: CASSVSETGGRTEAFF. The CDR3 DNA reads TGTGCCAGCAGCGTAAGTGAAACAGGGGGCCGGACTGAAGCTTTCTTT.

This clonotype has more than one count but fewer than ten. This chain joins TRBV20-1 and TRBJ2-7; D unclear. The V and J ends lost 4 bases and 1 base respectively, with 11 bases between them. CDR3 length: 13 amino acids. CDR1 DFQATT and CDR2 SNEGSKA come from the germline V gene (reference sequence). The CDR3 sequence: CSAKGLQSYEQYF. CDR3 DNA: TGCAGTGCTAAAGGGCTTCAGTCCTACGAGCAGTACTTC.

This clonotype showed up many times. CDR3 DNA sequence: TGTGCCAGCAGCGCCCGACTAAGGAGCTCCTACGAGCAGTACTTC. Amino acid sequence: CASSARLRSSYEQYF. The rearrangement uses TRBV7-2 and TRBJ2-7, with D possibly matching TRBD2 (5 bases). Germline V gives CDR1 SGHTA, CDR2 FQGNSA. Between the trimmed V and J ends, which lost 5 bases and 0 bases, there was a span of 14 bases. This CDR3 has 15 residues. Supplemented by reference TRBV7-2 and TRBJ2-7, the full variable domain reads GAGVSQSPSNKVTEKGKDVELRCDPISGHTALYWYRQSLGQGLEFLIYFQGNSAPDKSGLPSDRFSAERTGGSVSTLTIQRTQQEDSAVYLCASSARLRSSYEQYFGPGTRLTVT.

This clonotype was seen a few times. The chain joins TRBV6-5 to TRBJ1-6; no definite D call. V was trimmed by 2 bases and J by 0 bases, leaving 8 bases between them. Germline CDR1 is MNHEY and CDR2 is SVGAGI. The CDR3 is made up of 16 amino acids. The CDR3 coding sequence is TGTGCCAGCAGTTACGGGGAGAGCTCCTATAATTCACCCCTCCACTTT. Amino acids: CASSYGESSYNSPLHF.

This clonotype was seen a few times. This chain uses TRBV6-2 or TRBV6-3 with TRBJ2-6; 7 bases align to TRBD1. V was pared by 2 bases and J by 0 bases, with 7 bases of the junction left unmatched. Germline V gene lookup returns CDR1 MNHEY and CDR2 SVGEGT. The CDR3 consists of 18 residues. The CDR3: CASSYPPRDSSGANVLTF. The CDR3, as DNA: TGTGCCAGCAGTTACCCCCCCCGGGACAGCTCTGGGGCCAACGTCCTGACTTTC.

The chain carries TRBV29-1 and TRBJ2-1; the D is unclear. Trimming pared 4 bases from V and 9 bases from J, leaving 10 bases between. The CDR3 extends over 11 amino acids. The germline V gene has CDR1 SQVTM and CDR2 ANQGSEA. The CDR3 DNA follows: TGCAGCGTTGCCGCCAGTACTGAGCAGTTCTTC. This codes for CSVAASTEQFF.

The table lists this clonotype with many counts. V is TRBV28 and J is TRBJ1-5; D perhaps matches TRBD1 (5 bases). Germline-derived CDR1 and CDR2 are MDHEN and SYDVKM. The CDR3 has 16 residues. V was shortened by 2 bases and J by 6 bases, with 17 bases between the two germline ends. CDR3 loop: CASSLPGGSQGQPQHF. In DNA form, the CDR3 reads TGTGCCAGCAGTTTACCAGGAGGAAGTCAGGGTCAGCCCCAGCATTTT.

In its sample, this clonotype was seen many times. This chain connects TRBV29-1 to TRBJ1-2; D call uncertain. Germline CDR1 is SQVTM and CDR2 is ANQGSEA. CDR3 size: 14 residues. The V end was cut by 3 bases, the J end by 0 bases, with 11 bases between. This CDR3 reads CSVESSQANYGYTF. The CDR3 bases are TGCAGCGTTGAGTCCAGTCAAGCTAACTATGGCTACACCTTC.

In this sample, this clonotype turned up a few times. The V gene is TRBV5-1, the J gene TRBJ2-7, with 8 bases aligning to TRBD1. Germline V gene data show CDR1 as SGHRS and CDR2 as YFSETQ. With V trimmed by 1 base and J by 7 bases, 13 bases remained unmatched. CDR3 size: 16 residues. DNA of the CDR3: TGCGCCAGCAGCTTGATTACCGGGACAGGCCTTCGGGAGCAGTACTTC. Its translation: CASSLITGTGLREQYF. Complete variable domain (other parts from reference TRBV5-1 and TRBJ2-7): KAGVTQTPRYLIKTRGQQVTLSCSPISGHRSVSWYQQTPGQGLQFLFEYFSETQRNKGNFPGRFSGRQFSNSRSEMNVSTLELGDSALYLCASSLITGTGLREQYFGPGTRLTVT.

This clonotype was counted many times. The V call is TRBV2, the J call TRBJ2-2; no definite D call. The V gene lost 4 bases and the J gene lost 7 bases, with 16 bases spanning the gap. The CDR3 contains 15 residues. CDR1 and CDR2 from the germline V gene are SNHLY and FYNNEI. CDR3 region: CASSGPLIENGELFF. The CDR3 DNA sequence: TGTGCCAGCAGTGGCCCCCTAATAGAAAACGGGGAGCTGTTTTTT.

This clonotype was counted only a few times. A much larger clone differs from this one at a single base, so this may be a read error. The chain recombines TRBV11-2 with TRBJ2-4; 10 bases fit TRBD1. Losses at the gene ends were 5 bases for V and 4 bases for J; bases not matched to a gene: 11. Germline V gives CDR1 SGHAT, CDR2 FQNNGV. This CDR3 has 17 residues. CDR3 protein: CASSPFRDRGEKNIQYF. In DNA form, the CDR3 reads TGTGCCAGCAGCCCGTTCCGGGACAGGGGCGAGAAAAACATTCAGTACTTC.

Comment on this clonotype: An end of the junction does not agree with germline; a read error may underlie this. V usage is TRBV6-1 and J usage is TRBJ1-5; D is unresolved. The germline V gene has CDR1 MNHNS and CDR2 SASEGT. The CDR3 is made up of 11 amino acids. In nucleotides, the CDR3 is TGTACCAGCAGTGACGGTCAGCCCCGGCATTTT. Amino acids: CTSSDGQPRHF.

This clonotype has ten or more counts. The J gene is TRBJ1-5, the V gene TRBV28; TRBD1 aligns across 7 bases. The germline V gene has CDR1 MDHEN and CDR2 SYDVKM. Trimming at V came to 6 bases and at J to 4 bases, leaving 3 bases not matched to a gene. The CDR3 has 13 residues. DNA of the CDR3: TGTGCCAGCAGCTTACAGGGGAATCAGCCCCAGCATTTT. Amino acids: CASSLQGNQPQHF.

Ten or more counts support this clonotype. The V call is TRBV28, the J call TRBJ1-4; maybe TRBD1 (6 bases). V was shortened by 2 bases and J by 4 bases, with 11 bases between the two germline ends. The CDR3 covers 15 residues. Germline V gene sequence: CDR1 MDHEN, CDR2 SYDVKM. CDR3 bases: TGTGCCAGCAGTTTAGCGACAGGCCATAATGAAAAACTGTTTTTT. As protein: CASSLATGHNEKLFF.

Comment on this clonotype: The germline gene is not matched at one end of the junction; a read error may be the cause. The rearrangement joins TRBV6-2 or TRBV6-3 to TRBJ2-3; 11 nucleotides line up with TRBD2. The CDR3 has 16 amino acids. CDR1 MNHEY and CDR2 SVGEGT come from the germline V gene. In DNA form, the CDR3 reads TGTGCCAGCAGGGCCGGGACTAGCGGTAGCACAGGTACGCAGTATTTT. Its protein product is CASRAGTSGSTGTQYF.

This clonotype was observed a few times. The J gene is TRBJ2-2, the V gene TRBV6-1, with 9 positions matching TRBD2. This CDR3 has 16 residues. V shed 3 bases, J shed 5 bases, and the junction held 7 bases outside the gene matches. Per the germline V gene, CDR1 is MNHNS and CDR2 is SASEGT. CDR3 sequence (DNA): TGTGCCAGCAGTGACGGCGGGAGGGCCCGGACCGGGGAGCTGTTTTTT. Its translation is CASSDGGRARTGELFF.

The chain combines TRBV5-8 with TRBJ1-5; no clear D. V lost 1 base, J lost 7 bases, and 18 bases lay in between. This CDR3 is 16 amino acids long. Per germline, CDR1 SGHTS and CDR2 YDEGEE. The CDR3 DNA follows: TGTGCCAGCAGCTTGTCGGGCACACCAACGGGGCAGCCCCAGCATTTT. It yields the protein CASSLSGTPTGQPQHF.

This clonotype has a count of ten or more. The chain has TRBV6-2 or TRBV6-3 and TRBJ2-5; maybe TRBD1 (6 bases). There are 16 residues in the CDR3. Germline V gene lookup returns CDR1 MNHEY and CDR2 SVGEGT. The V gene lost 10 bases and the J gene lost 1 base, with 22 bases spanning the gap. The CDR3: CAIITPNRDLQETQYF. In nucleotides, the CDR3 is TGTGCCATCATAACACCAAACAGGGACCTCCAAGAGACCCAGTACTTC.

A note on this clonotype: This may be a read error, as it is one base from a much larger clone. The V call is TRBV2, the J call TRBJ1-2; 8 bases fit TRBD1. Germline V gene lookup returns CDR1 SNHLY and CDR2 FYNNEI. Losses at the gene ends were 8 bases for V and 2 bases for J; bases not matched to a gene: 10. The CDR3 length is 15 residues. CDR3 sequence reads: CASGAGTGPNYGYTF. The CDR3 coding sequence is TGTGCCAGCGGAGCCGGGACAGGACCCAACTATGGCTACACCTTC. Looking up the rest from reference TRBV2 and TRBJ1-2 gives the full variable domain: EPEVTQTPSHQVTQMGQEVILRCVPISNHLYFYWYRQILGQKVEFLVSFYNNEISEKSEIFDDQFSVERPDGSNFTLKIRSTKLEDSAMYFCASGAGTGPNYGYTFGSGTRLTVV.

The V call is TRBV6-1, the J call TRBJ1-5; 7 nucleotides agree with TRBD1. The CDR3 is made up of 16 amino acids. From germline, CDR1 is MNHNS and CDR2 SASEGT. Unmatched junction bases numbered 10, after V lost 2 bases and J lost 6 bases. CDR3 protein: CASSESAGQGGQPQHF. The CDR3 DNA reads as TGTGCCAGCAGTGAATCGGCTGGGCAGGGGGGTCAGCCCCAGCATTTT.